Below, 31 T cell receptor beta chains from the same sample are listed, as sequenced in a study of T cells in women clearing cervical HPV infection. The table came from immunoSEQ multiplex PCR; TCRdb's copy has only in-frame clones and leaves some out. The listing records about 22,000 clones. Sequencing was carried out using blood buffy coat. These receptors were taken from a woman between 18 and 69 years old with a cervical HPV16 infection that either progressed to CIN3+ or cleared (not recorded which).

In the case of this clone: Read data end 3 residues before the CDR3 end; the end is taken from the germline J gene. V is TRBV30 and J is TRBJ1-3; 8 nucleotides match TRBD1. Germline values: CDR1 GTSNPN, CDR2 SVGIG (reference sequence). The CDR3 covers 15 residues. The V gene end was trimmed by 2 bases and the J gene end by 2 bases; junction bases not matched to a gene: 5. This chain's CDR3 is CAWSFGRGPGNTIYF. The sequenced CDR3 bases are TGTGCCTGGAGTTTTGGCAGGGGGCCTGGAAACACC.

A remark on this clone: The read terminates 3 residues before the CDR3 end, so the remaining end is supplied by the germline J gene. The J gene is TRBJ2-5, the V gene TRBV11-2, with TRBD2 matching over 8 bases. Germline assignment: CDR1 SGHAT and CDR2 FQNNGV. The CDR3 is made up of 15 amino acids. With 2 bases clipped from V and 5 bases from J, the junction kept 7 bases outside the gene matches. The CDR3 region is CASSLRRGRIETQYF. The DNA read from the CDR3 is TGTGCCAGCAGCTTACGGCGCGGGAGGATTGAGACC.

With regard to this clone: The CDR3 end lies 3 residues beyond the end of the read and is filled in from the germline J gene. The chain combines TRBV19 with TRBJ2-1; 13 bases map to TRBD2. The CDR3 loop spans 15 amino acids. Germline assignment: CDR1 LNHDA and CDR2 SQIVND (reference sequence). After removal of 5 bases from V and 6 bases from J, the junction contained 4 bases not matched to a gene. The DNA read from the CDR3 is TGTGCCAGTAGTCCCAGACTAGCGGGGGGCAATGAG. Translating gives CASSPRLAGGNE. The whole CDR3 sequence reads CASSPRLAGGNEQFF.

Concerning this clone itself: Sequencing ends 3 residues short of the CDR3 end; the germline J gene provides the rest. The chain carries TRBV5-6 and TRBJ2-3; the match to TRBD1 covers 10 bases. The CDR3 contains 15 residues. The V gene's germline CDR1 is SGHDT and CDR2 YYEEEE. Trimming removed 4 bases from V and 1 base from J; junction bases left unmatched: 3. CDR3 protein: CASSDGTGGTDTQYF. The sequenced CDR3 bases are TGTGCCAGCAGCGATGGGACAGGGGGCACAGATACG.

Comment on this clone: The CDR3 end is not reached by the read, which stops 3 residues before it; the germline J gene fills it in. V and J are TRBV12-3 or TRBV12-4 and TRBJ2-7; 10 nucleotides match TRBD2. V gave up 6 bases and J gave up 2 bases; unmatched junction bases: 7. This CDR3 has 15 amino acids. CDR3 DNA (partial): TGTGCCAGCAGCCGGAGCGGGAGGGTTGCCTACGAG. Its protein is CASSRSGRVAYE. Given in full, the CDR3 is CASSRSGRVAYEQYF.

As regards this clone: Coverage ceases 3 residues before the CDR3 finishes, and the germline J gene fills in the end. The chain employs TRBV5-1 and TRBJ2-7; no definite D call. Deletions cut 2 bases from V and 0 bases from J, with 9 bases between. The CDR3 consists of 14 residues. Germline V gene lookup returns CDR1 SGHRS and CDR2 YFSETQ. The CDR3 here is CASSLSRSSYEQYF. Incomplete CDR3 DNA: TGCGCCAGCAGCTTATCCAGGAGCTCCTACGAG.

About this clone: The sequence runs out 3 residues before the end of the CDR3; the remainder is reconstructed from the germline J gene. The rearrangement uses TRBV30 and TRBJ1-4; no clear D. The ends were cut back, 5 bases at V and 8 bases at J, with 15 bases in the middle. CDR1 and CDR2 from the germline V gene are GTSNPN and SVGIG (reference sequence). The CDR3 consists of 13 residues. The sequenced part of the CDR3 DNA is TGTGCCTGGGGATACGGGGTTAGGGAAAAA. Protein sequence: CAWGYGVREK. The whole CDR3 protein reads CAWGYGVREKLFF.

Comment on this clone: The read terminates 3 residues before the CDR3 end, so the remaining end is supplied by the germline J gene. The chain carries TRBV12-3 or TRBV12-4 and TRBJ1-5; TRBD1 matches 9 bases. The CDR3 is 14 amino acids. Trimming removed 6 bases from V and 6 bases from J; junction bases left unmatched: 6. The sequenced part of the CDR3 DNA is TGTGCCAGCAGCCCTACAGGGGGCGGTCAGCCC. It translates to CASSPTGGGQP. The full CDR3 sequence reads CASSPTGGGQPQHF.

A remark on this clone: Coverage ceases 3 residues before the CDR3 finishes, and the germline J gene fills in the end. The chain links TRBV9 to TRBJ2-3, with D unclear. This CDR3 is 12 amino acids long. V lost 4 bases and J lost 8, with 11 bases in between. In germline, CDR1 is SGDLS, CDR2 YYNGEE. The CDR3 reads CASSPLSGTQYF. The sequenced part of the CDR3 DNA is TGTGCCAGCAGCCCACTCTCTGGTACG.

Of note for this clone: Read coverage stops 3 residues before the CDR3 terminus; the germline J gene supplies the remainder. The chain combines TRBV9 with TRBJ2-1, with D possibly TRBD2 on 6 matching bases. The CDR3 is 15 amino acids. Trimming shortened V by 3 bases and J by 5 bases, and 15 bases separated the two germline ends. Germline V gene data show CDR1 as SGDLS and CDR2 as YYNGEE. CDR3 bases read: TGTGCCAGCAGCGGAAGGGCGGGGTCTCACAATGAG. It specifies CASSGRAGSHNE. The CDR3 as a whole reads CASSGRAGSHNEQFF.

As for this clone: The read stops 3 residues short of the end of the CDR3; the missing end is completed from the germline J gene. The chain is built from TRBV19 and TRBJ1-1, with no clear D. This CDR3 has 17 residues. Germline CDR1 LNHDA, CDR2 SQIVND (reference sequence). Trimming left V 0 bases short and J 1 base short, with 15 bases between. The CDR3 region is CASSIEHMLGQNTEAFF. The sequenced part of the CDR3 DNA is TGTGCCAGTAGTATAGAACATATGTTGGGCCAGAACACTGAA. Full variable domain (missing parts from reference TRBV19 and TRBJ1-1): DGGITQSPKYLFRKEGQNVTLSCEQNLNHDAMYWYRQDPGQGLRLIYYSQIVNDFQKGDIAEGYSVSREKKESFPLTVTSAQKNPTAFYLCASSIEHMLGQNTEAFFGQGTRLTVV.

About this clone: The CDR3 end lies 3 residues beyond the end of the read and is filled in from the germline J gene. The rearrangement uses TRBV5-1 and TRBJ2-7; weak D call: TRBD2 (6 bases). Germline CDR1 reads SGHRS; CDR2 reads YFSETQ. This CDR3 comprises 17 residues. The V and J ends lost 3 bases and 2 bases respectively, with 21 bases between them. CDR3 sequence reads: CASSSGPGLRTPYEQYF. The CDR3 DNA, read in part, is TGCGCCAGCAGCTCAGGACCGGGACTCCGCACTCCCTACGAG.

Worth noting for this clone: The sequenced fragment ends 3 residues before the CDR3 boundary, so the rest is inferred from the germline J gene. The V gene is TRBV20-1, the J gene TRBJ2-3; 11 bases are a match to TRBD2. The CDR3 is 15 amino acids. Germline V gives CDR1 DFQATT, CDR2 SNEGSKA (reference sequence). Here the CDR3 reads CSASGVSGRDETQYF. The sequenced CDR3 bases are TGCAGTGCTAGTGGGGTTAGCGGGAGGGACGAGACG.

On this clone itself: The CDR3 extends 3 residues past the end of the read, so its final part is completed from the germline J gene. The rearrangement joins TRBV19 to TRBJ2-2; the match to TRBD1 covers 12 bases. This CDR3 contains 16 residues. V was clipped by 4 bases and J by 9 bases; unmatched bases: 9. From germline, CDR1 is LNHDA and CDR2 SQIVND (reference sequence). The CDR3 bases that were read are TGTGCCAGTAGTACGGGGGAGGGACAGGGGGCCCGGGAG. The encoded protein is CASSTGEGQGARE. The entire CDR3 is CASSTGEGQGARELFF. The full variable domain, rest sourced from reference TRBV19 and TRBJ2-2, is DGGITQSPKYLFRKEGQNVTLSCEQNLNHDAMYWYRQDPGQGLRLIYYSQIVNDFQKGDIAEGYSVSREKKESFPLTVTSAQKNPTAFYLCASSTGEGQGARELFFGEGSRLTVL.

Regarding this clone: Sequencing ends 3 residues short of the CDR3 end; the germline J gene provides the rest. The rearrangement joins TRBV6-4 to TRBJ2-1; D may be TRBD1 (6 bases). The CDR3 has 14 amino acids. The germline gives CDR1 MRHNA, CDR2 SNTAGT. With 5 bases removed from V and 6 bases from J, the gap between germline ends came to 14 bases. The sequenced part of the CDR3 DNA is TGTGCCAGCAGTACCGGGGACATGTTCAATGAG. It is translated as CASSTGDMFNE. The whole CDR3 sequence is CASSTGDMFNEQFF.

As regards this clone: The read terminates 3 residues ahead of where the CDR3 ends, so the germline J gene completes it. The V and J genes are TRBV19 and TRBJ2-5; D remains ambiguous. V was cut by 1 base and J by 5 bases, with 11 bases left in between. The CDR3 extends over 14 amino acids. The germline V gene has CDR1 LNHDA and CDR2 SQIVND (reference sequence). CDR3 residues: CASSIGPAGETQYF. The DNA read from the CDR3 is TGTGCCAGTAGTATAGGGCCCGCCGGGGAGACC. Using reference TRBV19 and TRBJ2-5 for the parts outside the CDR3, the full variable domain is DGGITQSPKYLFRKEGQNVTLSCEQNLNHDAMYWYRQDPGQGLRLIYYSQIVNDFQKGDIAEGYSVSREKKESFPLTVTSAQKNPTAFYLCASSIGPAGETQYFGPGTRLLVL.

Concerning this clone: The sequence runs out 3 residues before the end of the CDR3; the remainder is reconstructed from the germline J gene. This chain connects TRBV7-9 to TRBJ1-1, with a tentative D call TRBD1 (5 bases). The V end lost 3 bases, the J end lost 4 bases, and 15 bases lay between the germline ends. Germline CDR1 SEHNR, CDR2 FQNEAQ (reference sequence). The CDR3 length is 15 residues. CDR3 DNA, as far as it was read: TGTGCCAGCAGCTTGGGCCTCGCAGGGATCACTGAA. It codes for CASSLGLAGITE. The whole CDR3 reads CASSLGLAGITEAFF.

Details on this clone: Read sequence stops 3 residues before the CDR3 end, and the germline J gene provides the missing end. V gene TRBV12-3 or TRBV12-4 combines with J gene TRBJ1-1; TRBD1 aligns across 9 bases. The CDR3 is 14 residues long. Trimming removed 5 bases from V and 6 bases from J; junction bases left unmatched: 7. CDR3 loop: CASSPRDRAAEAFF. The sequenced part of the CDR3 DNA is TGTGCCAGCAGTCCCCGGGACAGGGCGGCTGAA.

With respect to this clone: The read terminates 3 residues ahead of where the CDR3 ends, so the germline J gene completes it. The chain links TRBV7-9 to TRBJ2-1; TRBD1 matches at 7 bases. V lost 5 bases and J lost 5; bases outside the gene matches: 6. Per the germline V gene, CDR1 is SEHNR and CDR2 is FQNEAQ (reference sequence). This CDR3 spans 14 amino acids. The CDR3 region is CASSLRDRDNEQFF. The sequenced part of the CDR3 DNA is TGTGCCAGCAGCCTCCGGGACAGAGACAATGAG.

In the case of this clone: Read coverage stops 3 residues before the CDR3 terminus; the germline J gene supplies the remainder. The chain recombines TRBV19 with TRBJ1-1; D is possibly TRBD1 (6 bases). V was pared by 6 bases and J by 4 bases, with 12 bases between. The germline V gene encodes CDR1 LNHDA and CDR2 SQIVND (reference sequence). The CDR3 is 13 residues long. The covered CDR3 bases are TGTGCCAGTAGGGGGACACCCCGCACTGAA. Its translation is CASRGTPRTE. The complete CDR3 protein is CASRGTPRTEAFF.

Remarks on this clone: The read halts 3 residues ahead of the CDR3 end, with the missing end drawn from the germline J gene. V usage is TRBV14 and J usage is TRBJ2-2; 7 bases match TRBD2. After removal of 2 bases from V and 1 base from J, the junction contained 4 bases not matched to a gene. This CDR3 comprises 16 residues. Germline CDR1 reads SGHDN; CDR2 reads FVKESK. The part of the CDR3 DNA that was read is TGTGCCAGCAGCCAACTAGCGGTGGTGAACACCGGGGAG. Protein sequence: CASSQLAVVNTGE. The full CDR3 sequence reads CASSQLAVVNTGELFF.

A remark on this clone: The read terminates 3 residues ahead of where the CDR3 ends, so the germline J gene completes it. This chain uses TRBV2 with TRBJ2-2; 12 bases agree with TRBD2. From germline, CDR1 is SNHLY and CDR2 FYNNEI. The length of the CDR3 is 15 residues. The ends lost 6 bases at V and 6 bases at J; junction bases unmatched: 5. CDR3 in amino acids: CASRRTSGVSGELFF. The DNA read from the CDR3 is TGTGCCAGCAGGAGGACTAGCGGGGTCTCCGGGGAG.

For this clone: The read finishes 3 residues shy of the CDR3 end, and the germline J gene is used to complete it. The chain joins TRBV5-1 to TRBJ1-2, with D perhaps matching TRBD1 (5 bases). V dropped 1 base and J dropped 2 bases, with 9 bases sitting between them. This CDR3 comprises 14 residues. The germline V gene encodes CDR1 SGHRS and CDR2 YFSETQ. The part of the CDR3 DNA that was read is TGCGCCAGCAGCTTGAACCCAGGGAACTATGGC. Protein: CASSLNPGNYG. The CDR3, in full, reads CASSLNPGNYGYTF. The entire variable domain, with the rest obtained from reference TRBV5-1 and TRBJ1-2, is as follows: KAGVTQTPRYLIKTRGQQVTLSCSPISGHRSVSWYQQTPGQGLQFLFEYFSETQRNKGNFPGRFSGRQFSNSRSEMNVSTLELGDSALYLCASSLNPGNYGYTFGSGTRLTVV.

A remark on this clone: The CDR3 end lies 3 residues beyond the end of the read and is filled in from the germline J gene. V gene TRBV14 combines with J gene TRBJ2-7; 9 positions agree with TRBD2. V gave up 0 bases and J gave up 4 bases; unmatched junction bases: 10. CDR3 size: 17 residues. CDR1 is SGHDN and CDR2 is FVKESK in the germline V gene. The CDR3 sequence is CASSQESGVAGVYEQYF. Partial CDR3 DNA: TGTGCCAGCAGCCAAGAATCGGGGGTAGCGGGAGTGTACGAG.

With regard to this clone: The observed sequence ends 3 residues before the CDR3 terminus, with the missing tail filled in from the germline J gene. The chain joins TRBV6-1 to TRBJ1-6; D is undetermined. The V end was cut by 2 bases, the J end by 9 bases, with 11 bases between. Germline values: CDR1 MNHNS, CDR2 SASEGT. CDR3 size: 14 residues. CDR3 DNA, as far as it was read: TGTGCCAGCAGTGAAACCAGAGGTGCTTCACCC. Encoded protein: CASSETRGASP. The entire CDR3 sequence reads CASSETRGASPLHF.

CDR3 amino acids: CAISDRGRGYTF. The part of the CDR3 DNA that was read is TGTGCCATCAGTGACAGGGGTCGTGGC. The chain joins TRBV10-3 to TRBJ1-2, with D perhaps matching TRBD1 (6 bases). The CDR3 end falls 3 residues outside the read, so it is completed with the germline J gene. V shed 3 bases and J shed 7 bases, with 9 bases lying between them. This CDR3 region has 12 residues. Germline V CDR1 and CDR2: ENHRY, SYGVKD.

Points on this clone: Sequencing ends 3 residues short of the CDR3 end; the germline J gene provides the rest. This sequence joins TRBV20-1 and TRBJ2-5, with 7 bases that match TRBD2. The CDR3 consists of 14 residues. V lost 6 bases and J lost 5; bases outside the gene matches: 12. From germline, CDR1 is DFQATT and CDR2 SNEGSKA (reference sequence). CDR3 region: CSAPRPSGDETQYF. The part of the CDR3 DNA that was read is TGCAGTGCCCCACGCCCTAGCGGTGACGAGACC.

Worth noting for this clone: The read ends 3 residues before the CDR3 terminus; that terminus is restored from the germline J gene. This chain joins TRBV30 and TRBJ2-7, with TRBD2 matching 8 bases. Per germline, CDR1 GTSNPN and CDR2 SVGIG (reference sequence). This CDR3 spans 14 amino acids. The V gene end was trimmed by 2 bases and the J gene end by 5 bases; junction bases not matched to a gene: 8. The part of the CDR3 DNA that was read is TGTGCCTGGAGTTCGTCGAGCGGGAGCAACGAG. Translation gives CAWSSSSGSNE. Given in full, the CDR3 is CAWSSSSGSNEQYF. The full variable domain, in which reference TRBV30 and TRBJ2-7 provide the parts outside the CDR3, is SQTIHQWPATLVQPVGSPLSLECTVEGTSNPNLYWYRQAAGRGLQLLFYSVGIGQISSEVPQNLSASRPQDRQFILSSKKLLLSDSGFYLCAWSSSSGSNEQYFGPGTRLTVT.

As for this clone: The sequence runs out 3 residues before the end of the CDR3; the remainder is reconstructed from the germline J gene. The chain couples TRBV7-2 to TRBJ2-7, with D maybe TRBD2 (5 bases). V was shortened by 2 bases and J by 0 bases, with 11 bases between the two germline ends. CDR1 and CDR2 from the germline V gene are SGHTA and FQGNSA. There are 15 residues in the CDR3. The sequenced part of the CDR3 DNA is TGTGCCAGCAGCTTAAGGCGGGCGGCCTCCTACGAG. Encoded protein: CASSLRRAASYE. The complete CDR3 reads CASSLRRAASYEQYF.

About this clone: The CDR3 is cut off 3 residues early in the read; its end comes from the germline J gene. The chain has TRBV20-1 and TRBJ2-5; 8 bases map to TRBD1. From germline, CDR1 is DFQATT and CDR2 SNEGSKA (reference sequence). This CDR3 region has 14 residues. V gave up 2 bases and J gave up 2 bases; unmatched junction bases: 4. CDR3 DNA, as far as it was read: TGCAGTGCTAGAACGGGGGACAGGCAAGAGACC. This encodes CSARTGDRQET. In full, the CDR3 reads CSARTGDRQETQYF.

Points on this clone: The CDR3 extends 3 residues past the end of the read, so its final part is completed from the germline J gene. The chain combines TRBV20-1 with TRBJ1-2; TRBD1 might be the D (5 bases). The CDR3 runs 16 residues. Per the germline V gene, CDR1 is DFQATT and CDR2 is SNEGSKA (reference sequence). Trimming pared 1 base from V and 3 bases from J, leaving 18 bases between. CDR3 bases read: TGCAGTGCTAGAGGGGGCAACCTCTATCAAGACTATGGC. Its translation: CSARGGNLYQDYG. The CDR3 as a whole reads CSARGGNLYQDYGYTF.